This T cell receptor (beta chain) was captured in a study of shared clonotypes between healthy human individuals (dated by TCRdb to 2020 to 2022). Broadly, across the study: The cohort included a few men and a couple of women between 18 and 49 years of age. Per donor, three plates each were used for CD4 naive and CD4 memory, two for CD8 naive, and one for CD8 memory. To estimate repertoire size and how much clonotype sharing occurs between individuals, the study deeply sequenced the blood TCR repertoires of about five healthy adults. Libraries were prepared and TCR repertoires were sequenced by different laboratories using diverse techniques, in order to increase sequencing depth and limit assay-specific biases. Between about 0.8 and 8.9 billion PBMCs per donor were obtained by leukapheresis. The study at large found these results: Across four donors, roughly 5.1% of naive CD4, around 3.5% of naive CD8, roughly 2.2% of memory CD4, and around 0.4% of memory CD8 clonotypes were shared. The genetic and exposure-history diversity represented was limited by the small number of donors. Based on pairwise subsampling, the degree of clonotype sharing among donors was expected to be affected by sequencing depth. Even with the large sequencing depth, rarefaction of the sorted-subset datasets indicated that sequencing was incomplete. Larger estimated clonotype richness was generally found for naive subsets than for memory subsets. Sampling was restricted to blood, and TCR repertoires in tissue are likely to differ from TCR repertoires in blood. Clonotypes shared by all four sorted-subset donors showed higher generation probabilities than non-shared clonotypes.

TCR CDR3 regions were amplified from genomic DNA by multiplex PCR using the deep immunoSEQ assay. Extracted genomic DNA from each cell subset was distributed evenly across all wells of several immunoSEQ 96-well plates, and each plate was treated as a replicate. Each replicate PCR for sorted subsets received about 180 ng genomic DNA, equal to roughly 30,000 T cell genomes. Purified libraries were quantified with a Qubit 3.0 fluorometer, sized on a Bioanalyzer 2100, and re-quantified with the KAPA Library Quantification kit. Each immunoSEQ 96-well plate was sequenced on its own single-read 150-cycle Illumina NextSeq 550 flow cell. On the study's bioinformatics: Because the immunoSEQ output included only junctional sequences and no quality scores, the filtering could not be the same as the filtering used for full-length reads. To assign V/J genes and CDR3, sequences were annotated against IMGT germline references using PyIR, a Python wrapper for IgBLAST v1.9. Any read was removed if the V/J assignment was weak (E-value above 1e-6), the CDR3 was missing, or the read contained stop codons, out-of-frame junctions, or ambiguous translated residues. V3J clonotypes were defined as sequences sharing an identical inferred V gene, J gene, and CDR3 amino acid sequence. Percentage overlap between repertoires was computed as shared unique clonotypes divided by the size of the smaller repertoire. Richness of each repertoire was evaluated using RTK rarefaction, the Chao1 estimator, and Recon v2.1 estimates of unobserved clonotypes. For all TCRbeta clonotypes obtained by the gDNA method from a few donors, generation probabilities were computed with OLGA. TCRdb's version of the immuneACCESS table is confined to in-frame rearrangements and falls short of the full clone set. An unresolved V gene accounts for under half of the shortfall where checked; the remainder is of unknown origin. Clone size and V and J calls were adopted from that table, with D and trimming inferred from the DNA. The sample table lists 1.6 million or so clones, 96% of them with a count of one. About 1.2% of the sample goes to the ten largest clones.

Healthy HIV-negative adults with no recently reported acute infections or vaccinations were included as donors. All donors were Caucasian adults living in Nashville, Tennessee, USA. CD4+ T cells were enriched through magnetic negative selection, after which naive cells were positively selected on CD45RA and the remaining negative fraction served as the memory subset. Blood was obtained by leukapheresis, after which PBMCs were separated by Ficoll-Histopaque density gradient centrifugation and cryopreserved in liquid nitrogen vapor phase. Analytical flow cytometry was used to check the purity and quantity of every magnetically sorted T cell population. Genomic DNA was isolated from every sorted fraction and measured by UV absorbance on a Nanodrop 2000c. Trimming takes 0 bases from V and 3 bases from J, and the germline ends sit 8 bases apart. The germline V gene specifies SGHDN as CDR1 and FVKESK as CDR2. There are 14 amino acids in the CDR3, from cysteine to phenylalanine inclusive. The DNA shown is the 42-base CDR3, in frame from base 1.

Of note for this clone: Its antigen is unknown. Within one base of it there is no much larger clone, and no base qualities were kept.

The material sequenced was naive CD4+ T cells sorted from blood. Read against the paper, the sample's cell subset or site label means: CD45RA+ positively selected. The V and J segments used are TRBV14 and TRBJ1-2, with a tentative D gene TRBD1 over 5 matching bases. This receptor was taken from a man aged 25 to 45 in good health. This receptor has the CDR3 CASSQDLGDYGYTF. In nucleotides, the sequence is TGTGCCAGCAGCCAAGATTTGGGGGACTATGGCTACACCTTC.